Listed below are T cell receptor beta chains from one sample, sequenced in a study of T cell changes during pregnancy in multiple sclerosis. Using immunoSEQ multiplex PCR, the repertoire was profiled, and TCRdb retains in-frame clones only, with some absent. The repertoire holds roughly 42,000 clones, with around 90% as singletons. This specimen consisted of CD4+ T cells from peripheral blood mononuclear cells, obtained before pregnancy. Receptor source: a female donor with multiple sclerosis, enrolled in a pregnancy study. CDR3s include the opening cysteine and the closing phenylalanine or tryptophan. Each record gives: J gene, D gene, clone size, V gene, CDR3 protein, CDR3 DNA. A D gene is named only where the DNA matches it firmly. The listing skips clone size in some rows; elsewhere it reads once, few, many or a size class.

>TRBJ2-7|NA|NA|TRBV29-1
CSVALDSYEQYF
TGCAGCGTCGCCCTCGACAGCTACGAGCAGTACTTC
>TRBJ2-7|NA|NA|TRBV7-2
CASSLGPSASYEQYF
TGTGCCAGCAGCTTAGGGCCTAGCGCCTCCTACGAGCAGTACTTC
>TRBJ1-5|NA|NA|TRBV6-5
CASSPDRISNQPQHF
TGTGCCAGCAGCCCGGACAGAATTAGCAATCAGCCCCAGCATTTT
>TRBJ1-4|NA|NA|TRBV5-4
CASSLKQGEGEKLFF
TGTGCCAGCAGCCTCAAACAGGGTGAGGGTGAAAAACTGTTTTTT
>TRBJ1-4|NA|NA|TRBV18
CASSPPGGDEKLFF
TGTGCCAGCTCACCCCCTGGGGGCGACGAAAAACTGTTTTTT
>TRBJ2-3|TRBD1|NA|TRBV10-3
CAIGQGPDTQYF
TGTGCCATCGGACAGGGACCAGATACGCAGTATTTT
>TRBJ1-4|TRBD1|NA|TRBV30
CAWDREGGTNEKLFF
TGTGCCTGGGACAGGGAAGGGGGCACTAATGAAAAACTGTTTTTT
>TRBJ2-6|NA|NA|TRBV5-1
CASSLQGPDNVLTF
TGCGCCAGCAGCTTGCAGGGGCCCGACAACGTCCTGACTTTC
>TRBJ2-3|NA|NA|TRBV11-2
CASSLSYTDTQYF
TGTGCCAGCAGCTTATCCTACACAGATACGCAGTATTTT
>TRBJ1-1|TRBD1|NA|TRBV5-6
CASSGTGGMNTEAFF
TGTGCCAGCAGTGGGACAGGGGGGATGAACACTGAAGCTTTCTTT
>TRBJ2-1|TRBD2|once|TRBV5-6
CASSLPWGLAKLYNEQFF
TGTGCCAGCAGCTTGCCCTGGGGACTAGCGAAACTCTACAATGAGCAGTTCTTC
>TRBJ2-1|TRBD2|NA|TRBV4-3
CASSASGGFDNEQFF
TGCGCCAGCAGCGCCAGCGGGGGGTTCGACAATGAGCAGTTCTTC
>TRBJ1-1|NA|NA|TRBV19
CASSIGGLSPEAFF
TGTGCCAGTAGTATCGGAGGACTATCCCCTGAAGCTTTCTTT
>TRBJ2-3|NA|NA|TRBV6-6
CASSPHRGTTDTQYF
TGTGCCAGCAGTCCACATAGGGGAACCACAGATACGCAGTATTTT
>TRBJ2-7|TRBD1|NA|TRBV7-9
CASSDGQGVTYEQYF
TGTGCCAGCAGCGACGGACAGGGGGTAACCTACGAGCAGTACTTC
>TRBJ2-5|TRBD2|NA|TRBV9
CASSVGPGRRLAGPTQETQYF
TGTGCCAGCAGCGTAGGACCCGGGAGAAGACTAGCGGGGCCCACCCAAGAGACCCAGTACTTC
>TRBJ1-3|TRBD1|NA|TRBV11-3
CASSRTGTGNTIYF
TGTGCCAGCAGCCGGACAGGGACTGGAAACACCATATATTTT
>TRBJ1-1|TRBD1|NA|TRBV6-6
CASSFTGTANTEAFF
TGTGCCAGCAGTTTCACCGGGACAGCCAACACTGAAGCTTTCTTT
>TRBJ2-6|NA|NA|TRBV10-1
CASSEVPSGANVLTF
TGCGCCAGCAGTGAGGTTCCGTCCGGGGCCAACGTCCTGACTTTC
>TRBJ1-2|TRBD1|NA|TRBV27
CASSLSGQHYGYTF
TGTGCCAGCAGTTTATCGGGACAGCACTATGGCTACACCTTC
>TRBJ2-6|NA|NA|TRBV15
CATSRDPTGSGANVLTF
TGTGCCACCAGCAGAGATCCTACAGGGTCCGGGGCCAACGTCCTGACTTTC
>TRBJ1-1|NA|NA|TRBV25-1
CASSERTGTEAFF
TGTGCCAGCAGCGAAAGGACGGGAACTGAAGCTTTCTTT
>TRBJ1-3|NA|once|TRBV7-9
CAIRGSVSGNTIYF
TGTGCCATACGAGGGAGTGTCTCTGGAAACACCATATATTTT
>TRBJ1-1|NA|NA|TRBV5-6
CASSPGHPNTEAFF
TGTGCCAGCAGCCCCGGACACCCGAACACTGAAGCTTTCTTT
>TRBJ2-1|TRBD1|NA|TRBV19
CASSILDRGSYNEQFF
TGTGCCAGTAGTATCCTGGACAGGGGGTCCTACAATGAGCAGTTCTTC
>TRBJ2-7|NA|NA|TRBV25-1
CASSEMVRYEQYF
TGTGCCAGCAGTGAAATGGTGAGGTACGAGCAGTACTTC
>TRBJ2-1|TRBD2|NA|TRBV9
CASSWPSGQGGTSGVSSYNEQFF
TGTGCCAGCAGCTGGCCCTCGGGACAGGGAGGGACTAGCGGGGTCAGCTCCTACAATGAGCAGTTCTTC
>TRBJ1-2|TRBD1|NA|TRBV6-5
CASSQQQGGWDGYTF
TGTGCCAGCAGCCAACAACAGGGGGGTTGGGATGGCTACACCTTC
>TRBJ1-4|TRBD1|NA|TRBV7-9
CASTMRGLGEKLFF
TGTGCCAGCACTATGAGGGGGCTCGGTGAAAAACTGTTTTTT
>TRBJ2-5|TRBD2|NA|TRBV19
CASSIDFRAGGQETQYF
TGTGCCAGTAGTATAGATTTTCGAGCGGGGGGGCAAGAGACCCAGTACTTC
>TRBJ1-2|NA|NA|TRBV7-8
CASSPPRRVDPINYGYTF
TGTGCCAGCAGCCCACCCCGCAGGGTGGATCCTATTAACTATGGCTACACCTTC
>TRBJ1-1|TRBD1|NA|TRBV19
CASSMGTVGEGLAFF
TGTGCCAGTAGTATGGGGACAGTTGGAGAGGGTCTAGCTTTCTTT
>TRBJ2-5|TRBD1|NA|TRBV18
CASSRDRRQETQYF
TGTGCCAGCTCGCGGGACAGGAGGCAAGAGACCCAGTACTTC
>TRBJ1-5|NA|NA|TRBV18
CASSYTGRNQPQHF
TGTGCCAGCTCATATACAGGGCGGAATCAGCCCCAGCATTTT
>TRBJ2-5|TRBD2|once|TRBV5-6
CASTRGAGERQETQYF
TGTGCCAGCACCCGAGGAGCGGGGGAGCGTCAAGAGACCCAGTACTTC
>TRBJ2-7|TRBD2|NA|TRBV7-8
CASSSGKGYEQYF
TGTGCCAGCAGTAGCGGGAAGGGCTACGAGCAGTACTTC
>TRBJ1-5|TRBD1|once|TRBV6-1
CASSATGWGGQPQHF
TGTGCCAGCAGTGCGACAGGGTGGGGCGGCCAGCCCCAGCATTTT
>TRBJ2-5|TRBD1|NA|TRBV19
CASSRRQGMVVTQYF
TGTGCCAGTAGTAGAAGACAGGGTATGGTAGTTACCCAGTACTTC
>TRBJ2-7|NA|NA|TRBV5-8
CASSLTGPYEQYF
TGTGCCAGCAGCCTCACAGGGCCCTACGAGCAGTACTTC
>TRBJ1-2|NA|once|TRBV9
CASSPPVTDYGYTF
TGTGCCAGCAGCCCCCCCGTCACAGATTATGGCTACACCTTC
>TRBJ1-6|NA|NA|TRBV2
CASSGGRGNNSPLHF
TGTGCCAGCAGTGGTGGTCGGGGGAATAATTCACCCCTCCACTTT
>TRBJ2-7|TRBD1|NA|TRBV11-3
CASSGRTGPTYEQYF
TGTGCCAGCAGCGGTCGGACAGGGCCGACCTACGAGCAGTACTTC
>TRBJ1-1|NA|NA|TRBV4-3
CASSQDWGGVAEAFF
TGCGCCAGCAGCCAAGATTGGGGAGGGGTCGCTGAAGCTTTCTTT
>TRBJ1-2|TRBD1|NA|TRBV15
CATSRRPTGQAYGYTF
TGTGCCACCAGTCGACGGCCCACGGGACAGGCCTATGGCTACACCTTC
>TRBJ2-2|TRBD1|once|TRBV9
CASFPGQGRNGELFF
TGTGCCAGCTTCCCGGGACAGGGAAGGAACGGGGAGCTGTTTTTT
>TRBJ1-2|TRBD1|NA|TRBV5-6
CASSLEGGRRSNYGYTF
TGTGCCAGCAGCTTGGAAGGGGGCAGGCGGTCAAACTATGGCTACACCTTC
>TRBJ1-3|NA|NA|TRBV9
CASSVVPDSQLSGNTIYF
TGTGCCAGCAGCGTAGTCCCGGACAGTCAACTCTCTGGAAACACCATATATTTT
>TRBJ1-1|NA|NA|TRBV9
CASSPLAGNTEAFF
TGTGCCAGCAGCCCCCTGGCAGGGAACACTGAAGCTTTCTTT